This T cell receptor beta chain was sequenced for a study of T cells in Graves' hyperthyroidism and ophthalmopathy. The source material, RNA transcripts, was used to amplify TCR beta CDR3 regions. A set of HTBI primers served as the primers for a first-round RT-PCR of the TCR CDR3. TCRdb independently ran MiXCR on the multiplex PCR reads; one entry per CDR3 protein. Among approximately 620,000 distinct CDR3 sequences listed, roughly 15% were seen once. Germline V gives CDR1 MNHEY, CDR2 SVGEGT. The CDR3 extends over 15 amino acids. The junction had 14 bases not matched to a gene; V was cut back by 8 bases and J by 11 bases.

This chain links TRBV6-2 or TRBV6-3 with TRBJ1-4; 10 bases match TRBD1. The receptor comes from a woman aged 40 to 49 with Graves' ophthalmopathy. Material for sequencing was blood. As DNA, the CDR3 is TGTGCCAGCGCGCTGTCCGGGACAGGGGCCGAGAAACTGTTTTTT. Its translation is CASALSGTGAEKLFF.